This T cell receptor (beta chain) originates from a study of regulatory T cells in long-lasting Graves disease. Study at large: A definition of persistent Graves' disease required over 5 years of antithyroid drugs plus positive TSH receptor antibodies.

Study results and caveats: Investigators studied peripheral blood only, not thyroid tissue. Patients with persistent disease showed a bias toward TRBV28, TRBJ1-2 and TRBJ2-5. Lower TCR diversity was seen in persistent Graves' patients than in newly diagnosed ones.

The CDR3 spans 13 residues. Germline V CDR1 and CDR2: SNHLY, FYNNEI. V lost 1 base and J 6 bases, leaving 9 bases between the germline ends. The TCR beta library used iRepertoire HTBI primers with Arm-PCR amplification of CDR3. MiXCR, applied by TCRdb to the multiplex PCR reads, yields one record per CDR3 protein. The sample consists of 400,000 to 450,000 distinct CDR3 sequences, 20% to 25% of them appearing once. Time point indicated: persistent/refractory GD, antithyroid drugs over 5 years with positive TRAb. From PBMCs, RNA was extracted and then used to make the TCR library. As regards this clonotype: Its matching antigen is unknown. A read error may be the cause here, since a much bigger clone is one base away.

This receptor was taken from a female donor with Graves disease. The sequenced sample was peripheral blood mononuclear cells (PBMCs), obtained when the disease was refractory, from a patient treated with antithyroid drugs. This sequence joins TRBV2 and TRBJ1-2, with unresolved D. The CDR3 reads CASSEGGSHGYTF. The CDR3 region has the DNA TGTGCCAGCAGTGAAGGAGGGAGCCATGGCTACACCTTC.